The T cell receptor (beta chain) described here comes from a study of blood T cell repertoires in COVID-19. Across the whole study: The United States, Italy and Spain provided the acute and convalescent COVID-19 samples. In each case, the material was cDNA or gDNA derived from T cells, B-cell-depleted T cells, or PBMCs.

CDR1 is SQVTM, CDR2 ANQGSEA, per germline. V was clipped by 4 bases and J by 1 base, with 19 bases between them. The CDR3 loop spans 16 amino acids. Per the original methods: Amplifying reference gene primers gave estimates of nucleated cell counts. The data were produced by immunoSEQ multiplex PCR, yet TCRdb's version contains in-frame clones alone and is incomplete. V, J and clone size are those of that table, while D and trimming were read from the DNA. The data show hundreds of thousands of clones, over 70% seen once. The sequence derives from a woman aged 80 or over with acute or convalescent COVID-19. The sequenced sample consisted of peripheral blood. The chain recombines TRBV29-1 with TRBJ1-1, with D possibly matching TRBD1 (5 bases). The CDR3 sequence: CSVGGVGGGKNTEAFF. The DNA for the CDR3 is TGCAGCGTTGGGGGGGTCGGCGGCGGTAAGAACACTGAAGCTTTCTTT.